This TCR beta chain was captured in a study of T cell clonality in common variable immunodeficiency. Study-wide results and limits: In common variable immunodeficiency, TCR beta chains reportedly carried fewer deletions and N-nucleotide insertions.

Reduced serum IgG, IgA and/or IgM plus specific antibody deficiency defined CVID. The CDR3 loop spans 14 amino acids. Germline V gene sequence: CDR1 SGHVS, CDR2 FNYEAQ. The junction had 5 bases not matched to a gene; V was cut back by 5 bases and J by 2 bases. Points on this clone: Its antigen is not identified. The sequence runs out 3 residues before the end of the CDR3; the remainder is reconstructed from the germline J gene.

Control and CVID samples contributed equal amounts of genomic DNA. Here immunoSEQ multiplex PCR was the method, and the copy in TCRdb shows in-frame clones only, minus some. The sample counts roughly 14,000 clones, none seen once; the ten largest own roughly 12%. Sequenced sample: peripheral blood mononuclear cells. The gene calls are TRBV7-6 and TRBJ2-7; 8 positions agree with TRBD1. This TCR came from a human donor with common variable immunodeficiency. Partial CDR3 DNA: TGTGCCAGCAGCCATACGGACAGGGCCTACGAG. Translated, it gives CASSHTDRAYE. The full CDR3 is CASSHTDRAYEQYF. The whole variable domain, filled in from reference TRBV7-6 and TRBJ2-7, reads GAGVSQSPRYKVTKRGQDVALRCDPISGHVSLYWYRQALGQGPEFLTYFNYEAQQDKSGLPNDRFSAERPEGSISTLTIQRTEQRDSAMYRCASSHTDRAYEQYFGPGTRLTVT.